The clone carrying this TCR beta chain was picked up many times. TCRdb fed the RT-PCR reads into MiXCR, producing one record per CDR3 protein. Of about 680,000 distinct CDR3 sequences listed, 14% are singletons. Sequences were obtained from memory CD4+ T cells from blood. The clonotype was recovered from a female donor in good health, serving as a healthy control.

The CDR3 is CASSRDRGFYEQYF. The CDR3 DNA reads as TGTGCCAGCAGCCGGGACAGGGGTTTCTACGAGCAGTACTTC. The chain carries TRBV7-2 and TRBJ2-7; 10 bases are shared with TRBD1. In germline, CDR1 is SGHTA, CDR2 FQGNSA. The CDR3 has 14 residues. V gave up 5 bases and J gave up 3 bases; unmatched junction bases: 4.